This T cell receptor (beta chain) was captured in a study of shared clonotypes between healthy human individuals. Regarding the study as a whole: Blood alone was sampled, and tissue repertoires likely differ.

Note on this clone: Its antigen is not known.

Profiled with immunoSEQ multiplex PCR; TCRdb holds only in-frame clones, not every one. The profile shows under 550,000 clones, less than 96% of them singletons. Trimming left V 6 bases short and J 4 bases short, with 7 bases between. Germline CDR1 SNHLY, CDR2 FYNNEI. This CDR3 is 11 amino acids long. The rearrangement joins TRBV2 to TRBJ2-7; D ambiguous. The clonotype originates from a woman aged 25 to 39 in good health. The specimen was naive CD4+ T cells sorted from blood. This sample's subset: CD45RA+ positively selected. This chain's CDR3 is CASRLIYEQYF. CDR3 sequence (DNA): TGTGCCAGCAGATTAATATACGAGCAGTACTTC.